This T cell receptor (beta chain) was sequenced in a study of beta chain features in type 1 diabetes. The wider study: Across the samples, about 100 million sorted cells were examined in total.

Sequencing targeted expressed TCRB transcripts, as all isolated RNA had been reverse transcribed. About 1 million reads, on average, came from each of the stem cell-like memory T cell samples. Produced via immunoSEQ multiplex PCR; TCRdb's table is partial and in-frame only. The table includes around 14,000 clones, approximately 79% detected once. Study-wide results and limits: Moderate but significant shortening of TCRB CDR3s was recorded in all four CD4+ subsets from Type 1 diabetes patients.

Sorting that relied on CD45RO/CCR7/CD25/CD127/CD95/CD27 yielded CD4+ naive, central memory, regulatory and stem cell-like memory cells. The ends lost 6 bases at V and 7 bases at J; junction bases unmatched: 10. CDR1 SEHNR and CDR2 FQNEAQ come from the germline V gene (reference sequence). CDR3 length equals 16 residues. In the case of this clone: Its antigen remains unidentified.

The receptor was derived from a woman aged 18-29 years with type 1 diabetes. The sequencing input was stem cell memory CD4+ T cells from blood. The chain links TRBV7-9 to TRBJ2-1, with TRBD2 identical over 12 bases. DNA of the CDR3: TGTGCCAGCAGTAGGAGACTAGCGGGAGACCAGAATGAGCAGTTCTTC. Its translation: CASSRRLAGDQNEQFF. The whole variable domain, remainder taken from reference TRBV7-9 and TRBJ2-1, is DTGVSQNPRHKITKRGQNVTFRCDPISEHNRLYWYRQTLGQGPEFLTYFQNEAQLEKSRLLSDRFSAERPKGSFSTLEIQRTEQGDSAMYLCASSRRLAGDQNEQFFGPGTRLTVL.